This passage covers 4 T cell receptor beta chains from one sample sequenced in a study of CD8+ T cells in alopecia areata. It was cDNA, reverse transcribed from extracted RNA, that served as the sequencing template. Data came from immunoSEQ multiplex PCR; TCRdb stores just in-frame clones and leaves some out. The sample shows some 99,000 clones, around 55% of them seen only once. Treatment in this sample: oral pan-JAK inhibitor, 5-10 mg twice daily. This sample comprised CD8+ T cells sorted from blood, obtained at week 4, from a patient treated with tofacitinib. These TCRs come from a human donor with alopecia areata.

The J gene is TRBJ2-7, the V gene TRBV5-1; 8 bases match TRBD2. V gave up 1 base and J gave up 1 base; unmatched junction bases: 4. The CDR3 is 15 residues long. Germline-derived CDR1 and CDR2 are SGHRS and YFSETQ. In DNA form, the CDR3 reads TGCGCCAGCAGCTTGTCAGGCGGGGGGTCCTACGAGCAGTACTTC. This codes for CASSLSGGGSYEQYF.

V is TRBV6-5 and J is TRBJ1-1; D remains ambiguous. Germline values: CDR1 MNHEY, CDR2 SVGAGI. V lost 2 bases and J 4 bases, leaving 5 bases between the germline ends. There are 12 residues in the CDR3. CDR3 sequence (DNA): TGTGCCAGCAGTTACGGGCTCACTGAAGCTTTCTTT. Encoded protein: CASSYGLTEAFF.

This clone has a handful of counts. The sample holds other DNA sequences that translate to the same CDR3. V gene TRBV4-1 combines with J gene TRBJ2-2, with D unresolved. V was clipped by 0 bases and J by 8 bases, with 10 bases between them. There are 14 residues in the CDR3. Looked up from germline, CDR1 is MGHRA and CDR2 is YSYEKL. The CDR3 nucleotides are TGCGCCAGCAGCCAAGAACAAGGAGCGGGGGAGCTGTTTTTT. Translation: CASSQEQGAGELFF.

The chain recombines TRBV6-5 with TRBJ2-5; weak D call: TRBD1 (6 bases). CDR3 length: 14 amino acids. Germline V CDR1 and CDR2: MNHEY, SVGAGI. The V end was cut by 4 bases, the J end by 4 bases, with 13 bases between. Here the CDR3 DNA reads TGTGCCAGCAGTTTTTACAGGGACGTAGAGACCCAGTACTTC. Its translation is CASSFYRDVETQYF.